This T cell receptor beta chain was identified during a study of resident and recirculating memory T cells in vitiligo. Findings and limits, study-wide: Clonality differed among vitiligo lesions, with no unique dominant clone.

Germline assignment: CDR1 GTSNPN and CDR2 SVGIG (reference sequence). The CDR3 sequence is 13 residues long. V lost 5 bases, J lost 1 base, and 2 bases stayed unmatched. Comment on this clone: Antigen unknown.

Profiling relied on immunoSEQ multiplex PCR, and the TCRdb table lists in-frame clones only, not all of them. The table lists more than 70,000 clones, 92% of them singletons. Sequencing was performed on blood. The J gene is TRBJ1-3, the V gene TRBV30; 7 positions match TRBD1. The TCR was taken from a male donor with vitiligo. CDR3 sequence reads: CAWEQGSGNTIYF. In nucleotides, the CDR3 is TGTGCCTGGGAACAGGGGTCTGGAAACACCATATATTTT.